The clone carrying this T cell receptor beta chain was counted ten times or more. Its specificity is not known. Unique molecular identifiers (one per individual cDNA molecule) were attached. TCRdb recomputed calls from the 5' RACE reads with MiXCR, one row per CDR3 protein. In the table there are tens of thousands of distinct CDR3 sequences, under 13% of which are singletons. The data derive from a study of early T cells in non-severe SARS-CoV-2 infection. Study as a whole: Sequencing input comprised bulk RNA from unsorted whole blood; chain pairing was not available.

Overall study findings and caveats: VDJdb matches were skewed toward anti-spike CD8 T cell responses.

J lost 11 bases, V lost 0 bases, and 16 bases had no gene match. This CDR3 spans 15 amino acids. Germline CDR1 is DFQATT and CDR2 is SNEGSKA (reference sequence). The chain couples TRBV20-1 to TRBJ2-7; 7 positions match TRBD2. Sequencing was done on a sample of whole blood. The TCR sequence derives from an adult who was a healthcare worker with PCR-confirmed SARS-CoV-2 infection or an uninfected control (not recorded which). The CDR3 nucleotides read TGCAGTGCTAGAGATTCAGTACGTATTGGGACTATGGAGTACTTC. Translated: CSARDSVRIGTMEYF.